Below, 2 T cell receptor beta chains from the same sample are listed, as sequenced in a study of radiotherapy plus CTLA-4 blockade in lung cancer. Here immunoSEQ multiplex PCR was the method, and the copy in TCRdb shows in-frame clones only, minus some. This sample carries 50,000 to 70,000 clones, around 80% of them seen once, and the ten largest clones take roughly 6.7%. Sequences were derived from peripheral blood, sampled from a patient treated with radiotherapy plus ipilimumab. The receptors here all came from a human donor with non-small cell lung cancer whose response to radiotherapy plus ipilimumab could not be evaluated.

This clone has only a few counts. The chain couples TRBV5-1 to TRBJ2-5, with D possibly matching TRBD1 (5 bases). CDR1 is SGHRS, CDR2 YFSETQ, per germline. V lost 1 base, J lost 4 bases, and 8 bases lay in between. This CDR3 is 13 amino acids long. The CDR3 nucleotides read TGCGCCAGCAGCTTGAGGGGCTTAGAGACCCAGTACTTC. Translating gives CASSLRGLETQYF.

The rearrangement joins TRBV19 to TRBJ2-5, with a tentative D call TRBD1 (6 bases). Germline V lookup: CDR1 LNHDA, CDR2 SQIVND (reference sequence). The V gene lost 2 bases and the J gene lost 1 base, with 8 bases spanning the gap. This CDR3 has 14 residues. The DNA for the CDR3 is TGTGCCAGTAGTATAACAGGGAGCCAAGAGACCCAGTACTTC. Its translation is CASSITGSQETQYF.